Below, 32 T cell receptor beta chains from the same sample are listed, as sequenced in a study of cytomegalovirus exposure and HLA in healthy donors. It was with 60 Vbeta and 13 Jbeta primers that the PCR ran. Measured with immunoSEQ multiplex PCR; TCRdb has only the in-frame clones, and not every one. The data hold about 190,000 clones, with 79% observed a single time. Sequencing used PBMCs. These receptors all come from a woman aged 18-35 years in good health and CMV-seronegative.

This chain joins TRBV5-6 and TRBJ2-7, with 8 positions matching TRBD2. V lost 0 bases to trimming and J lost 4 bases; unmatched junction nucleotides: 15. This CDR3 is built from 18 residues. Germline V gene data show CDR1 as SGHDT and CDR2 as YYEEEE. In DNA, the CDR3 is TGTGCCAGCAGCTTGGCTCGACGGGAGGGGAGCTCTTTATACGAGCAGTACTTC. Translated: CASSLARREGSSLYEQYF. Full variable domain (outside the CDR3, taken from reference TRBV5-6 and TRBJ2-7): DAGVTQSPTHLIKTRGQQVTLRCSPKSGHDTVSWYQQALGQGPQFIFQYYEEEERQRGNFPDRFSGHQFPNYSSELNVNALLLGDSALYLCASSLARREGSSLYEQYFGPGTRLTVT.

The CDR3 reads CASSFGPYEQYF. In DNA form, the CDR3 reads TGTGCCAGCAGCTTCGGTCCCTACGAGCAGTACTTC. The chain carries TRBV7-3 and TRBJ2-7; D remains unclear. Trimming shortened V by 3 bases and J by 2 bases, and 5 bases separated the two germline ends. The length of the CDR3 is 12 residues. Germline CDR1 reads SGHTA; CDR2 reads FQGTGA.

The chain recombines TRBV5-1 with TRBJ2-7; the D gene is possibly TRBD1 (5 bases). The CDR3 consists of 13 residues. CDR1 is SGHRS and CDR2 is YFSETQ in the germline V gene. V lost 4 bases, J lost 5 bases, and 13 bases lay in between. CDR3 nucleotide sequence: TGCGCCAGCAGCCTCGATCAGGGAAACGAGCAGTACTTC. This translates into CASSLDQGNEQYF.

This clone occurred a few times. The rearrangement uses TRBV9 and TRBJ2-1; D is undetermined. Trimming left V 3 bases short and J 2 bases short, with 12 bases between. The CDR3 contains 15 residues. CDR1 and CDR2 from the germline V gene are SGDLS and YYNGEE. CDR3 region: CASSAVAIPYNEQFF. In nucleotides, the CDR3 is TGTGCCAGCAGCGCCGTAGCCATTCCCTACAATGAGCAGTTCTTC.

The CDR3 spells CASSIQPGQGPGNTEAFF. The CDR3 DNA follows: TGCGCCAGCAGCATTCAACCGGGACAGGGGCCGGGTAACACTGAAGCTTTCTTT. V gene TRBV4-1 combines with J gene TRBJ1-1, with 10 bases aligning to TRBD1. This CDR3 has 18 amino acids. Germline-derived CDR1 and CDR2 are MGHRA and YSYEKL. V gave up 5 bases and J gave up 2 bases; unmatched junction bases: 14.

This clone came up a few times. The chain joins TRBV5-1 to TRBJ2-5; D is unresolved. With 0 bases removed from V and 0 bases from J, the gap between germline ends came to 3 bases. Germline loops: CDR1 SGHRS, CDR2 YFSETQ. The CDR3 is 13 residues long. The CDR3 protein is CASSLAYQETQYF. The CDR3 nucleotides read TGCGCCAGCAGCTTGGCCTACCAAGAGACCCAGTACTTC.

This clone has a single count. Here the CDR3 reads CASSQEGQGYGYTF. In nucleotides, the CDR3 is TGCGCCAGCAGCCAAGAAGGGCAGGGCTATGGCTACACCTTC. V is TRBV4-3 and J is TRBJ1-2; D is possibly TRBD1 (5 bases). This CDR3 region has 14 residues. Germline lookup yields CDR1 LGHNA and CDR2 YSLEER. V lost 0 bases, J lost 4 bases, and 9 bases lay in between.

This clone was seen just once. This chain connects TRBV9 to TRBJ1-1; TRBD1 matches 7 bases. CDR3 length: 15 residues. After removal of 3 bases from V and 2 bases from J, the junction contained 7 bases not matched to a gene. Germline V gene sequence: CDR1 SGDLS, CDR2 YYNGEE. The CDR3 sequence is CASSATDRDNTEAFF. For the CDR3, the DNA is TGTGCCAGCAGCGCCACCGACAGGGATAACACTGAAGCTTTCTTT.

V usage is TRBV23-1 and J usage is TRBJ2-7, with 7 bases matching TRBD1. TRBV23-1 has ORF status, its function being uncertain. The length of the CDR3 is 17 residues. V shed 6 bases and J 0 bases; nucleotides not matched to a gene: 14. The CDR3 spells CASRASYRGPFSYEQYF. The CDR3 DNA follows: TGCGCCAGCAGAGCGTCTTACAGGGGCCCTTTCTCCTACGAGCAGTACTTC.

V gene TRBV6-5 combines with J gene TRBJ2-2, with D hard to call. This CDR3 has 13 residues. Trimming removed 9 bases from V and 6 bases from J, with 14 bases in between. Germline lookup yields CDR1 MNHEY and CDR2 SVGAGI. For the CDR3, the DNA is TGTGCCAGTCCGGGTCGGTGGGCCGGGGAGCTGTTTTTT. This encodes CASPGRWAGELFF.

In this sample, this clone turned up once. This chain uses TRBV19 with TRBJ1-4; no clear D gene. The V end was cut by 1 base, the J end by 6 bases, with 6 bases between. CDR3 length: 13 amino acids. Germline loops: CDR1 LNHDA, CDR2 SQIVND (reference sequence). CDR3 protein: CASSIGADEKLFF. The CDR3 nucleotides are TGTGCCAGTAGTATAGGGGCCGATGAAAAACTGTTTTTT.

The chain uses TRBV25-1 and TRBJ2-1; TRBD2 matches 12 bases. The germline V gene encodes CDR1 MGHDK and CDR2 SYGVNS. This CDR3 is 16 amino acids long. V lost 2 bases, J lost 7 bases, and 6 bases stayed unmatched. The CDR3 spells CASSEPSGRDGNEQFF. The CDR3 coding sequence is TGTGCCAGCAGTGAACCTAGCGGGAGGGACGGGAATGAGCAGTTCTTC.

The gene calls are TRBV9 and TRBJ1-3; D gene ambiguous. Deletions cut 0 bases from V and 0 bases from J, with 10 bases between. The CDR3 covers 16 residues. Per the germline V gene, CDR1 is SGDLS and CDR2 is YYNGEE. This chain's CDR3 is CASSVGPGNSGNTIYF. The CDR3 DNA sequence: TGTGCCAGCAGCGTAGGTCCAGGAAACTCTGGAAACACCATATATTTT.

This chain joins TRBV6-6 and TRBJ2-6, with D unclear. The CDR3 covers 14 residues. Germline loops: CDR1 MNHNY, CDR2 SVGAGI (reference sequence). Trimming shortened V by 7 bases and J by 0 bases, and 7 bases separated the two germline ends. The CDR3 loop reads CASTSLSGANVLTF. In nucleotides, the CDR3 is TGTGCCAGCACCTCACTCTCTGGGGCCAACGTCCTGACTTTC.

The V call is TRBV25-1, the J call TRBJ1-1; no reliable D call. CDR1 is MGHDK and CDR2 is SYGVNS in the germline V gene. This CDR3 contains 15 residues. The V end lost 0 bases, the J end lost 5 bases, and 13 bases lay between the germline ends. CDR3 loop: CASSEYFPSGTEAFF. CDR3 sequence (DNA): TGTGCCAGCAGTGAATATTTCCCCTCGGGGACTGAAGCTTTCTTT.

The chain joins TRBV27 to TRBJ1-1; no clear D gene. CDR1 and CDR2 from the germline V gene are MNHEY and SMNVEV (reference sequence). Trimming stripped 2 bases from V and 4 bases from J, with 8 bases between. The CDR3 contains 13 residues. In nucleotides, the CDR3 is TGTGCCAGCAGTTTACGGGCGGGCACTGAAGCTTTCTTT. This sequence encodes CASSLRAGTEAFF.

This clone was seen more than once but under ten times. The chain carries TRBV19 and TRBJ1-1; D gene ambiguous. Germline CDR1 and CDR2: LNHDA and SQIVND (reference sequence). V was clipped by 7 bases and J by 6 bases, with 18 bases between them. The CDR3 is made up of 14 amino acids. CDR3 loop: CASTDPRGLAEAFF. The CDR3 bases are TGTGCCAGTACCGATCCGCGGGGATTAGCTGAAGCTTTCTTT.

The V and J genes are TRBV9 and TRBJ2-1; weak D call: TRBD2 (6 bases). With 3 bases removed from V and 4 bases from J, the gap between germline ends came to 11 bases. CDR3 length: 14 residues. The germline V gene encodes CDR1 SGDLS and CDR2 YYNGEE. The DNA of the CDR3 is TGTGCCAGCAGCGATTCGGCGGGGTACAATGAGCAGTTCTTC. Translation gives CASSDSAGYNEQFF.

This chain's CDR3 is CASGRGQQETQYF. The CDR3 nucleotides are TGTGCTAGTGGTCGTGGACAGCAAGAGACCCAGTACTTC. The V and J genes are TRBV12-5 and TRBJ2-5; possible D gene TRBD1, 6 bases. Per germline, CDR1 LGHNT and CDR2 FRNRAP. With 5 bases removed from V and 2 bases from J, the gap between germline ends came to 9 bases. The CDR3 is made up of 13 amino acids.

The V gene is TRBV5-1, the J gene TRBJ2-7, with D maybe TRBD2 (6 bases). The CDR3 is made up of 14 amino acids. V was clipped by 2 bases and J by 5 bases, with 14 bases between them. Germline loops: CDR1 SGHRS, CDR2 YFSETQ. The CDR3 region has the DNA TGCGCCAGCAGCTTTCAGCGGGCTGGCCACGAGCAGTACTTC. Amino acids: CASSFQRAGHEQYF.

The V and J genes are TRBV27 and TRBJ2-3; 13 bases are shared with TRBD2. Germline trimming cut 6 bases from V and 5 bases from J; bases unmatched to any gene: 5. The CDR3 has 15 amino acids. The V gene's germline CDR1 is MNHEY and CDR2 SMNVEV (reference sequence). CDR3 amino acids: CASRKLAGGQDTQYF. CDR3 in DNA: TGTGCCAGCAGGAAACTAGCGGGAGGGCAAGATACGCAGTATTTT.

Only a few counts were recorded for this clone. The V and J genes are TRBV5-1 and TRBJ1-6; 7 bases map to TRBD1. The ends lost 4 bases at V and 6 bases at J; junction bases unmatched: 7. CDR3 length: 15 residues. Germline V CDR1 and CDR2: SGHRS, YFSETQ. The CDR3 DNA reads as TGCGCCAGCAGCAACGGGACAGCAATTAATTCACCCCTCCACTTT. Encoded protein: CASSNGTAINSPLHF.

V gene TRBV15 combines with J gene TRBJ1-3; D unclear. Germline V lookup: CDR1 LNHNV, CDR2 YYDKDF (reference sequence). This CDR3 is 16 amino acids long. The V end lost 1 base, the J end lost 1 base, and 11 bases lay between the germline ends. CDR3 region: CATSRVSGGSGNTIYF. The CDR3 coding sequence is TGTGCCACCAGCAGAGTGTCAGGCGGGTCTGGAAACACCATATATTTT.

V is TRBV6-7 and J is TRBJ1-5, with D possibly being TRBD1 (6 bases). TRBV6-7 is an ORF, with its function uncertain. Trimming cost V 5 bases and J 5 bases, with 16 bases left between them. This CDR3 comprises 15 residues. The CDR3 reads CASSPRLAGDQPQHF. The DNA of the CDR3 is TGTGCCAGCAGTCCGAGGTTGGCAGGGGATCAGCCCCAGCATTTT.

This chain links TRBV4-1 with TRBJ1-2, with no clear D. Germline lookup yields CDR1 MGHRA and CDR2 YSYEKL. With 2 bases removed from V and 7 bases from J, the gap between germline ends came to 11 bases. CDR3 length: 13 residues. CDR3 protein: CASSQLGVAGYTF. The CDR3 bases are TGCGCCAGCAGCCAATTAGGAGTAGCTGGCTACACCTTC.

The CDR3 sequence: CASSLDSPYEQYF. The CDR3 nucleotides read TGTGCCAGCAGTTTAGACAGTCCCTACGAGCAGTACTTC. The V gene is TRBV28, the J gene TRBJ2-7, with a weak D call TRBD1 (5 bases). Germline loops: CDR1 MDHEN, CDR2 SYDVKM. V lost 2 bases and J lost 2, with 7 bases in between. The CDR3 loop spans 13 amino acids.

The chain joins TRBV13 to TRBJ2-1; D possibly corresponds to TRBD2 (6 bases). The CDR3 length is 15 residues. Germline V gives CDR1 PRHDT, CDR2 FYEKMQ (reference sequence). V was clipped by 5 bases and J by 3 bases, with 14 bases between them. The CDR3: CASSPPGTGYNEQFF. CDR3 nucleotides: TGTGCCAGCAGCCCCCCCGGGACTGGCTACAATGAGCAGTTCTTC.

The rearrangement uses TRBV25-1 and TRBJ2-7; a possible D gene is TRBD2 (5 bases). Germline CDR1 is MGHDK and CDR2 is SYGVNS. Between the trimmed V and J ends, which lost 6 bases and 2 bases, there was a span of 11 bases. The CDR3 covers 13 residues. For the CDR3, the DNA is TGTGCCAGCAGCCGGACTTACACCTACGAGCAGTACTTC. As protein: CASSRTYTYEQYF.

V usage is TRBV29-1 and J usage is TRBJ2-3; D unclear. The CDR3 runs 10 residues. Per the germline V gene, CDR1 is SQVTM and CDR2 is ANQGSEA. CDR3 in DNA: TGCAGTGTTATCGAGCGCACGCAGTATTTT. Its protein product is CSVIERTQYF.

J is TRBJ2-1 and V is TRBV18; D remains unclear. In germline, CDR1 is KGHSH, CDR2 LQKENI. V was pared by 1 base and J by 3 bases, with 7 bases between. The CDR3 is 14 amino acids. The CDR3 loop is CASSPLQNYNEQFF. The CDR3 coding sequence is TGTGCCAGCTCACCACTCCAGAACTACAATGAGCAGTTCTTC.

In its sample, this clone was seen a few times. The V call is TRBV11-3, the J call TRBJ2-1; 9 positions agree with TRBD2. The CDR3 totals 16 residues. With V trimmed by 5 bases and J by 7 bases, 12 bases remained unmatched. Germline V lookup: CDR1 SGHNT, CDR2 YENEEA. DNA of the CDR3: TGTGCCAGCAGCCTAGGGGCGGGGGGGCCTTTGAATGAGCAGTTCTTC. Translation: CASSLGAGGPLNEQFF.

This clone has a handful of counts. The V call is TRBV11-3, the J call TRBJ2-3; a weak D match, TRBD1 (6 bases). In germline, CDR1 is SGHNT, CDR2 YENEEA. V dropped 5 bases and J dropped 2 bases, with 14 bases sitting between them. The CDR3 loop spans 15 amino acids. The CDR3 region has the DNA TGTGCCAGCAGCCGAAGTGGGACATCCACAGATACGCAGTATTTT. Encoded protein: CASSRSGTSTDTQYF.